These T cell receptor beta chains were read from a single sample in a study of T cells after yellow fever vaccination. TCRdb fed the 5' RACE reads into MiXCR, producing one record per CDR3 protein. The sample has hundreds of thousands of distinct CDR3 sequences, around 3.6% seen once. Sample: PBMCs, taken on the day of the yellow fever booster vaccination. All receptors derive from a young man who received the YFV17D yellow fever vaccine. CDR3s include the opening cysteine and the closing phenylalanine or tryptophan. The D gene is left open where the match is weak. Size is stated for part of the rows, as once, few or many counts, or as a class when the clone is expanded.

j_call clone_size d_call v_call cdr3_aa cdr3_nt
TRBJ2-5 NA TRBD1 TRBV5-6 CASSLAGQGATETQYF TGTGCCAGCAGCTTGGCCGGACAGGGGGCTACAGAGACCCAGTACTTC
TRBJ2-5 many NA TRBV7-9 CASSFPTGQGETQYF TGTGCCAGCAGCTTCCCCACGGGGCAGGGGGAGACCCAGTACTTC
TRBJ1-1 NA NA TRBV6-2/TRBV6-3 CASNEPLNGEAFF TGTGCCAGCAACGAGCCCCTCAACGGCGAAGCTTTCTTT
TRBJ1-5 few NA TRBV3-1 CASSPAGGWPQHF TGTGCCAGCAGTCCCGCGGGGGGGTGGCCCCAGCATTTT
TRBJ2-1 many TRBD1 TRBV6-2/TRBV6-3 CASTPIDDRGQYNEQFF TGTGCCAGCACCCCTATCGACGACAGGGGTCAATACAATGAGCAGTTCTTC
TRBJ1-2 few NA TRBV9 CASSRRGGYTF TGTGCCAGCAGCCGCAGGGGAGGCTACACCTTC
TRBJ2-3 many TRBD1 TRBV5-1 CASSTGQDTDTQYF TGCGCCAGCAGCACCGGACAGGATACAGATACGCAGTATTTT
TRBJ2-7 NA NA TRBV2 CASGEYEQYF TGTGCCAGCGGCGAGTACGAGCAGTACTTC
TRBJ2-5 few TRBD2 TRBV13 CASSSREGLAETQYF TGTGCCAGCAGCTCCCGCGAGGGACTAGCTGAGACCCAGTACTTC
TRBJ2-5 many NA TRBV28 CASSLPRRGSETQYF TGTGCCAGCAGTTTACCCCGGCGGGGTAGTGAGACCCAGTACTTC
TRBJ2-2 NA TRBD2 TRBV4-1 CASSQLTSGEYNTGELFF TGCGCCAGCAGCCAGCTAACTAGCGGGGAATATAACACCGGGGAGCTGTTTTTT
TRBJ1-4 many NA TRBV3-1 CASSHRDNEKLFF TGTGCCAGCAGCCACCGGGATAATGAAAAACTGTTTTTT
TRBJ1-5 few NA TRBV2 CASSVYETQPQHF TGTGCCAGCAGTGTATATGAGACTCAGCCCCAGCATTTT
TRBJ2-5 many NA TRBV15 CATSRGEEGMETQYF TGTGCCACCAGCAGAGGGGAAGAGGGCATGGAGACCCAGTACTTC
TRBJ2-1 NA TRBD1 TRBV5-1 CASSFQHLQGHEQFF TGCGCCAGCAGCTTCCAGCACTTACAGGGGCATGAGCAGTTCTTC
TRBJ2-7 many NA TRBV10-2 CASRGDYEQYF TGCGCCAGCAGAGGCGACTACGAGCAGTACTTC
TRBJ2-2 many NA TRBV12-3/TRBV12-4 CASSSRDGNTGELFF TGTGCCAGCAGTTCTCGGGACGGGAACACCGGGGAGCTGTTTTTT
TRBJ2-2 few TRBD1 TRBV6-5 CASSYPDRGQNTGELFF TGTGCCAGCAGTTATCCGGACAGGGGCCAGAACACCGGGGAGCTGTTTTTT
TRBJ2-6 NA NA TRBV9 CASSHQGCCSGANVLTF TGTGCCAGCAGTCACCAGGGTTGCTGCTCTGGGGCCAACGTCCTGACTTTC
TRBJ1-2 many TRBD1 TRBV29-1 CSVEDGTAIYGYTF TGCAGCGTTGAAGACGGGACAGCCATCTATGGCTACACCTTC
TRBJ2-5 many TRBD1 TRBV9 CASSVGGTGQETQYF TGTGCCAGCAGCGTAGGTGGGACAGGACAAGAGACCCAGTACTTC
TRBJ2-1 few NA TRBV28 CASSERYRGGNEQFF TGTGCCAGCAGTGAGCGTTACAGGGGGGGCAATGAGCAGTTCTTC
TRBJ2-3 NA NA TRBV5-5 CASSGFGGTDTQYF TGTGCCAGCAGCGGGTTTGGTGGCACAGATACGCAGTATTTT
TRBJ2-7 few NA TRBV10-3 CAIGLRGYEQYF TGTGCCATCGGGCTTAGAGGATACGAGCAGTACTTC
TRBJ2-1 many NA TRBV11-2 CASSLVLGTFF TGTGCCAGCAGCTTAGTCCTTGGAACGTTCTTC
TRBJ1-1 NA NA TRBV30 CAWSGGEAFF TGTGCCTGGAGTGGGGGTGAAGCTTTCTTT
TRBJ2-1 few NA TRBV5-1 CASGNGNEQFF TGCGCCAGCGGCAATGGTAATGAGCAGTTCTTC
TRBJ2-3 few TRBD2 TRBV4-1 CASSHGTRDTDTQYF TGCGCCAGCAGCCACGGGACTAGGGACACAGATACGCAGTATTTT
TRBJ2-5 few NA TRBV25-1 CASSERPYGTWTQYF TGTGCCAGCAGTGAAAGGCCCTACGGTACTTGGACCCAGTACTTC
TRBJ2-1 many TRBD2 TRBV20-1 CSARKLAGGFFYNEQFF TGCAGTGCTAGAAAACTAGCGGGGGGTTTTTTTTACAATGAGCAGTTCTTC
TRBJ2-7 NA NA TRBV7-2 CASSLARSYSYEQYF TGTGCCAGCAGCTTAGCGCGTAGCTACTCCTACGAGCAGTACTTC
TRBJ1-5 NA NA TRBV6-1 CASSDPPARRIPQHF TGTGCCAGCAGCGATCCGCCGGCCAGAAGAATACCCCAGCATTTT
TRBJ2-3 many TRBD1 TRBV5-1 CASSLEDRRPDTQYF TGCGCCAGCAGCTTGGAGGACAGGAGGCCAGATACGCAGTATTTT
TRBJ2-5 few NA TRBV4-3 CASSQDRGWLETQYF TGCGCCAGCAGCCAAGATAGGGGGTGGTTAGAGACCCAGTACTTC
TRBJ2-5 few NA TRBV2 CASSEARGGLETQYF TGTGCCAGCAGTGAAGCGAGGGGTGGGTTAGAGACCCAGTACTTC
TRBJ2-1 few TRBD2 TRBV20-1 CSAGTSYNEQFF TGCAGTGCTGGGACTAGCTACAATGAGCAGTTCTTC
TRBJ2-5 NA NA TRBV7-2 CASSLALGAGTAETQYF TGTGCCAGCAGCTTAGCGCTAGGGGCGGGGACCGCAGAGACCCAGTACTTC
TRBJ2-3 many TRBD1 TRBV5-1 CASSSQGASTDTQYF TGCGCCAGCAGCTCACAGGGGGCTAGCACAGATACGCAGTATTTT
TRBJ2-5 many NA TRBV5-1 CASSLAPRGQETQYF TGCGCCAGCAGCTTGGCGCCTCGAGGGCAAGAGACCCAGTACTTC
TRBJ1-1 few NA TRBV12-3/TRBV12-4 CASSSRGRGPNTEAFF TGTGCCAGCAGTTCTCGAGGGCGAGGGCCGAACACTGAAGCTTTCTTT
TRBJ2-1 few TRBD2 TRBV12-3/TRBV12-4 CASSSPPTLLAGREQFF TGTGCCAGCAGTTCACCCCCGACTCTACTAGCGGGCCGTGAGCAGTTCTTC
TRBJ1-2 many NA TRBV20-1 CSARGLPQVYGYTF TGCAGTGCTAGAGGTCTTCCCCAAGTCTATGGCTACACCTTC
TRBJ1-3 NA NA TRBV19 CASTDNPTGNTIYF TGTGCCAGTACGGACAACCCAACTGGAAACACCATATATTTT
TRBJ1-1 NA TRBD1 TRBV12-3/TRBV12-4 CASSSWTGGEEAFF TGTGCCAGCAGTTCTTGGACAGGGGGCGAAGAAGCTTTCTTT
TRBJ2-5 NA NA TRBV7-6 CASSRTGWGETQYF TGTGCCAGCAGCCGAACAGGGTGGGGGGAGACCCAGTACTTC
TRBJ2-1 NA NA TRBV5-1 CASSLVSRTAHNEQFF TGCGCCAGCAGCTTGGTCTCCCGGACGGCTCACAATGAGCAGTTCTTC
TRBJ2-7 few NA TRBV27 CASRGSGGPHEQYF TGTGCCAGCAGGGGGAGTGGGGGCCCACACGAGCAGTACTTC
TRBJ2-2 NA NA TRBV6-5 CASTSRFGVRELFF TGTGCCAGCACTTCACGGTTCGGGGTCAGGGAGCTGTTTTTT
TRBJ2-1 many TRBD2 TRBV20-1 CSAIRLAGGYNEQFF TGCAGTGCTATCCGACTAGCGGGGGGCTACAATGAGCAGTTCTTC
TRBJ1-4 NA NA TRBV2 CASNRANEKLFF TGTGCCAGCAATCGGGCTAATGAAAAACTGTTTTTT
TRBJ1-1 many TRBD1 TRBV7-9 CASSPPTGANTEAFF TGTGCCAGCAGCCCTCCGACAGGGGCGAACACTGAAGCTTTCTTT
TRBJ2-5 many TRBD1 TRBV9 CASSLDRDETQYF TGTGCCAGCAGCCTTGACAGGGACGAGACCCAGTACTTC
TRBJ2-7 few NA TRBV5-1 CASSLASLYEQYF TGCGCCAGCAGCTTGGCCTCACTCTACGAGCAGTACTTC